One sample yielded the 14 T cell receptor beta chains listed below, sequenced in a study of blood T cell repertoires in COVID-19. Here immunoSEQ multiplex PCR was the method, and the copy in TCRdb shows in-frame clones only, minus some. Here the sample spans about 220,000 clones, about four fifths being singletons. Sequencing was done on a sample of peripheral blood. The receptors stem from a woman aged 40 to 50 with active or convalescent COVID-19.

This chain links TRBV19 with TRBJ1-4; TRBD1 aligns across 10 bases. Germline values: CDR1 LNHDA, CDR2 SQIVND (reference sequence). The V segment lost 3 bases and the J segment 7 bases; nucleotides outside the gene matches: 2. The CDR3 runs 14 residues. CDR3 protein: CASSMGDRGEKLFF. DNA for the CDR3: TGTGCCAGTAGTATGGGGGACAGGGGTGAAAAACTGTTTTTT.

The J gene is TRBJ1-3, the V gene TRBV6-5; D is possibly TRBD1 (5 bases). This CDR3 region has 16 residues. Germline V gene lookup returns CDR1 MNHEY and CDR2 SVGAGI. The V gene lost 0 bases and the J gene lost 4 bases, with 13 bases spanning the gap. CDR3 DNA sequence: TGTGCCAGCAGTTACTCCGACAGTCGTTTCGGAAACACCATATATTTT. This gives the protein CASSYSDSRFGNTIYF.

The rearrangement uses TRBV4-3 and TRBJ2-7, with TRBD1 matching 7 bases. The CDR3 is 15 amino acids. Trimming took 0 bases from V and 2 from J; bases not matched to a gene: 4. Germline V CDR1 and CDR2: LGHNA, YSLEER. The CDR3 nucleotides are TGCGCCAGCAGCCAAGAGGGGACAGTACCCTACGAGCAGTACTTC. Its translation is CASSQEGTVPYEQYF.

This sequence joins TRBV9 and TRBJ2-7; D unresolved. The CDR3 runs 13 residues. V lost 0 bases and J lost 3, with 7 bases in between. CDR1 and CDR2 (germline): SGDLS, YYNGEE. CDR3 loop: CASSVDADYEQYF. CDR3 DNA sequence: TGTGCCAGCAGCGTAGACGCAGACTACGAGCAGTACTTC.

The V and J genes are TRBV3-1 (or the pseudogene TRBV3-2) and TRBJ2-7, with 8 bases aligning to TRBD2. Germline CDR1 reads LGHDT; CDR2 reads YNNKEL (reference sequence). The CDR3 is 17 amino acids. V lost 0 bases to trimming and J lost 0 bases; unmatched junction nucleotides: 7. CDR3 amino acids: CASSQDRWRGDSYEQYF. In DNA, the CDR3 is TGTGCCAGCAGCCAAGATCGTTGGCGGGGGGACTCCTACGAGCAGTACTTC.

The CDR3 loop reads CASSPLAGGNQETQYF. CDR3 DNA sequence: TGTGCCAGCTCACCCCTAGCGGGGGGGAACCAAGAGACCCAGTACTTC. The V gene is TRBV18, the J gene TRBJ2-5; 12 bases fit TRBD2. The CDR3 extends over 16 amino acids. Trimming at V came to 3 bases and at J to 0 bases, leaving 2 bases not matched to a gene. Looked up from germline, CDR1 is KGHSH and CDR2 is LQKENI.

The chain combines TRBV27 with TRBJ2-5; 11 nucleotides align to TRBD2. The germline gives CDR1 MNHEY, CDR2 SMNVEV (reference sequence). This CDR3 spans 16 amino acids. V was pared by 5 bases and J by 2 bases, with 7 bases of the junction left unmatched. DNA for the CDR3: TGTGCCAGCAGTCCTACACTAGCGGGGGAGCAAGAGACCCAGTACTTC. Its translation: CASSPTLAGEQETQYF.

The chain has TRBV7-9 and TRBJ1-2, with a weak D call TRBD1 (5 bases). CDR3 length equals 16 residues. The germline gives CDR1 SEHNR, CDR2 FQNEAQ (reference sequence). Trimming stripped 2 bases from V and 4 bases from J, with 17 bases between. The CDR3 DNA is TGTGCCAGCAGCTTATCCGATCTCGGGGGACCCTATGGCTACACCTTC. As protein: CASSLSDLGGPYGYTF.

The genes are TRBV5-1 and TRBJ2-5, with 9 bases aligning to TRBD2. The CDR3 sequence is 15 residues long. Germline CDR1 and CDR2: SGHRS and YFSETQ. Unmatched junction bases numbered 10, after V lost 7 bases and J lost 3 bases. The CDR3 DNA follows: TGCGCCAGCTACTCGGGCGGGGGGGCCGAAGAGACCCAGTACTTC. Translating gives CASYSGGGAEETQYF.

V gene TRBV19 combines with J gene TRBJ1-2, with 11 bases aligning to TRBD1. CDR1 LNHDA and CDR2 SQIVND come from the germline V gene (reference sequence). The CDR3 spans 13 residues. The trim removed 7 bases at V and 7 bases at J, leaving 5 bases unmatched. The CDR3 protein is CASTWTGGLGYTF. The CDR3 DNA follows: TGTGCCAGTACCTGGACAGGGGGCCTTGGCTACACCTTC.

This chain links TRBV5-4 with TRBJ2-1; 7 nucleotides match TRBD2. With 5 bases clipped from V and 8 bases from J, the junction kept 10 bases outside the gene matches. This CDR3 region has 14 residues. Per germline, CDR1 SGHNT and CDR2 YYREEE (reference sequence). CDR3: CASSTAGELDEQFF. The DNA for the CDR3 is TGTGCCAGCAGTACCGCGGGGGAACTCGATGAGCAGTTCTTC.

A note on this clone: This sample includes further DNA sequences coding for the same CDR3. The chain uses TRBV5-1 and TRBJ1-1, with D possibly being TRBD1 (6 bases). Per the germline V gene, CDR1 is SGHRS and CDR2 is YFSETQ. V lost 0 bases and J 1 base, leaving 10 bases between the germline ends. The CDR3 sequence is 15 residues long. This CDR3 reads CASSLGRGGNTEAFF. The DNA for the CDR3 is TGCGCCAGCAGCTTGGGGAGAGGGGGGAACACTGAAGCTTTCTTT.

The chain is built from TRBV19 and TRBJ2-1; maybe TRBD1 (5 bases). V gave up 5 bases and J gave up 8 bases, with 13 bases separating them. The CDR3 covers 13 residues. Looked up from germline, CDR1 is LNHDA and CDR2 is SQIVND (reference sequence). CDR3: CASSPQGVYEQFF. The CDR3 DNA follows: TGTGCCAGTAGTCCCCAAGGGGTCTATGAGCAGTTCTTC.

The chain couples TRBV24-1 to TRBJ2-3; 11 nucleotides align to TRBD2. The CDR3 consists of 17 residues. The germline CDR1 and CDR2 sequences are KGHDR and SFDVKD. V shed 4 bases, J shed 2 bases, and the junction held 7 bases outside the gene matches. The CDR3 loop reads CATSDPIAGGTTDTQYF. The CDR3 region has the DNA TGTGCCACCAGTGACCCCATAGCGGGAGGGACCACAGATACGCAGTATTTT.